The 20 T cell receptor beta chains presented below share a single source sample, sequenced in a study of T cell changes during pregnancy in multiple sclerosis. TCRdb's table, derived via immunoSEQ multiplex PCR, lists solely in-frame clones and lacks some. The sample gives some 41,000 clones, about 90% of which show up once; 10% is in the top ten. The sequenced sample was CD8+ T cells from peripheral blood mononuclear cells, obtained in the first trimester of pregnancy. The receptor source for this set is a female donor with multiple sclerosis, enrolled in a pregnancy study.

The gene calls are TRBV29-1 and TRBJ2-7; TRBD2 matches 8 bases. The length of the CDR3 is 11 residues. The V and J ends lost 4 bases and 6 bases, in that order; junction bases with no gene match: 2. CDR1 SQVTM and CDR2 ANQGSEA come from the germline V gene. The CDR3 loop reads CSVAGGLEQYF. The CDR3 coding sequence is TGCAGCGTTGCGGGGGGGCTCGAGCAGTACTTC.

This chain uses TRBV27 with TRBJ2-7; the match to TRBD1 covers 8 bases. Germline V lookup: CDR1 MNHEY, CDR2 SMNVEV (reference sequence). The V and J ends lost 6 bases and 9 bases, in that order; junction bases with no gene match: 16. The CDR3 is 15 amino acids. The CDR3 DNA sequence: TGTGCCAGCAGCGACAGGGGACCAGTCTACGAAGCGCAGTACTTC. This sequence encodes CASSDRGPVYEAQYF.

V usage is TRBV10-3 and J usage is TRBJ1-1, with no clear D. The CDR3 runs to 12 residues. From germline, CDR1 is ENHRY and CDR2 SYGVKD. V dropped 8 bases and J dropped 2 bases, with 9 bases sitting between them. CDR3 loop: CAILGANTEAFF. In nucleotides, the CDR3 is TGTGCCATCCTGGGCGCAAACACTGAAGCTTTCTTT.

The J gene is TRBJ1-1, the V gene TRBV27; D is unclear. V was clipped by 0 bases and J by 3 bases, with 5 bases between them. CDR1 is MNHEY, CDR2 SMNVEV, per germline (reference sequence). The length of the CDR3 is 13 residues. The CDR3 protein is CASSLSRDTEAFF. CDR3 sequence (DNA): TGTGCCAGCAGTTTATCCCGGGACACTGAAGCTTTCTTT.

This CDR3 is CASSLTSGVRDEQFF. CDR3 nucleotides: TGTGCCAGCAGCCTTACTAGCGGGGTAAGGGATGAGCAGTTCTTC. The chain links TRBV9 to TRBJ2-1, with 10 positions matching TRBD2. Germline lookup yields CDR1 SGDLS and CDR2 YYNGEE. V gave up 4 bases and J gave up 8 bases; unmatched junction bases: 9. CDR3 size: 15 residues.

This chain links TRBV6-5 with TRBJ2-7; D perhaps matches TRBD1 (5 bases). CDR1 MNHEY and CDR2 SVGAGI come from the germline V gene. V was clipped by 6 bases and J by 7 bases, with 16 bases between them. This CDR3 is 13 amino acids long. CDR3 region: CASRNSQGIEQYF. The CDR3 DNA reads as TGTGCCAGCAGAAACTCTCAGGGAATTGAGCAGTACTTC.

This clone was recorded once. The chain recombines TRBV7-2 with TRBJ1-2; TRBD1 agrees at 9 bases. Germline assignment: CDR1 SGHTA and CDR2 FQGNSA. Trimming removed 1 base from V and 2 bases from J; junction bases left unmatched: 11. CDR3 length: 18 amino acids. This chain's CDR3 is CASSLGRGSGQGNYGYTF. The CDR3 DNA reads TGTGCCAGCAGCTTAGGAAGGGGCTCCGGACAGGGGAACTATGGCTACACCTTC.

CDR3 nucleotide sequence: TGTGCCAGCAACCGACAGGCCTCGGTCGCCTACACCTTC. Residues: CASNRQASVAYTF. The chain recombines TRBV6-4 with TRBJ1-2; weak D call: TRBD1 (6 bases). The CDR3 loop spans 13 amino acids. The V and J ends lost 7 bases and 10 bases respectively, with 19 bases between them. Germline V CDR1 and CDR2: MRHNA, SNTAGT.

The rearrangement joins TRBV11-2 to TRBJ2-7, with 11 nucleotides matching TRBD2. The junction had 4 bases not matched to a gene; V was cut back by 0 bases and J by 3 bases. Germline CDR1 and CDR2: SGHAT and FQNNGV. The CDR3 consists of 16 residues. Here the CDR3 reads CASSLDGTSGFYEQYF. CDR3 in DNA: TGTGCCAGCAGCTTAGACGGGACTAGCGGATTCTACGAGCAGTACTTC.

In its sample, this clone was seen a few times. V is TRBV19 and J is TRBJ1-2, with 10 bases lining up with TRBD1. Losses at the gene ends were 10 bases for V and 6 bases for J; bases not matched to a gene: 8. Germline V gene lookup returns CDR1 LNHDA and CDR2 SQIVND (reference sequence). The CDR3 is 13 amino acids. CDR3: CATRFGTGDGYTF. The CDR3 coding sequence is TGTGCCACTCGCTTCGGGACAGGGGATGGCTACACCTTC.

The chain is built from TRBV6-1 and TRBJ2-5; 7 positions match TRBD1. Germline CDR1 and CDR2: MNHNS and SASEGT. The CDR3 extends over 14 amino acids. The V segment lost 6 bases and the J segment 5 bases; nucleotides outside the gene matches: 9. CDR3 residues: CASRRGGLEETQYF. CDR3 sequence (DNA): TGTGCCAGCAGAAGAGGGGGCCTTGAGGAGACCCAGTACTTC.

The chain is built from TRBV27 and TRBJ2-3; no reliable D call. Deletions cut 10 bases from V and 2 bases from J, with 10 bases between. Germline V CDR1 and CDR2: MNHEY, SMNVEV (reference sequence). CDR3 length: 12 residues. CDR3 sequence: CATRSHTDTQYF. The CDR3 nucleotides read TGTGCCACCAGAAGCCACACAGATACGCAGTATTTT.

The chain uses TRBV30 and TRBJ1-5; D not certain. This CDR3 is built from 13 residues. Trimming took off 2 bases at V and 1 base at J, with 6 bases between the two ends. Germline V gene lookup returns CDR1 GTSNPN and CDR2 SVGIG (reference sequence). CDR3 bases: TGTGCCTGGAGTCCCCAGAGCAATCAGCCCCAGCATTTT. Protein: CAWSPQSNQPQHF.

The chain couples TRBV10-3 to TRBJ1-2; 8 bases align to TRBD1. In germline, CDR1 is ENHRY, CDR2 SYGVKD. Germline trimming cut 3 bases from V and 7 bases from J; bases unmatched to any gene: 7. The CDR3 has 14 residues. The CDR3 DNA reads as TGTGCCATCAGTGAAGGGCAGGGGGCGGGTGGCTACACCTTC. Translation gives CAISEGQGAGGYTF.

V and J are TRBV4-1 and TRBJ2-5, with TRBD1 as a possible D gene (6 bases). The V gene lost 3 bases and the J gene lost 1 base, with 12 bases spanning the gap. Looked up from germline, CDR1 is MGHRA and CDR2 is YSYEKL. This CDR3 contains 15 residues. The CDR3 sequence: CASSQGDNVQETQYF. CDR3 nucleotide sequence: TGCGCCAGCAGCCAGGGGGACAATGTCCAAGAGACCCAGTACTTC.

This CDR3 reads CASSIGQFQETQYF. The CDR3 DNA follows: TGTGCCAGCAGCATCGGACAGTTCCAAGAGACCCAGTACTTC. This chain connects TRBV7-9 to TRBJ2-5, with D perhaps matching TRBD1 (6 bases). The V end lost 5 bases, the J end lost 1 base, and 11 bases lay between the germline ends. CDR3 length: 14 amino acids. Germline-derived CDR1 and CDR2 are SEHNR and FQNEAQ (reference sequence).

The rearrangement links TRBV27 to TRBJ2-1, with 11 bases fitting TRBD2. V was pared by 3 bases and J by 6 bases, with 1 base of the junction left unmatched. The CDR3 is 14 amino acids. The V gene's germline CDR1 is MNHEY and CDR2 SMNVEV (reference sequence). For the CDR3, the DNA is TGTGCCAGCAGTTTTGGGACTAGCGGCAATGAGCAGTTCTTC. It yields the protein CASSFGTSGNEQFF.

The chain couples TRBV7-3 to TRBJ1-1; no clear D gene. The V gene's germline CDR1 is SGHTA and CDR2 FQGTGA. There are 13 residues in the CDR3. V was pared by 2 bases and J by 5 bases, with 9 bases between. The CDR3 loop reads CASSLAGQTEAFF. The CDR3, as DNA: TGTGCCAGCAGCTTAGCTGGCCAGACTGAAGCTTTCTTT.

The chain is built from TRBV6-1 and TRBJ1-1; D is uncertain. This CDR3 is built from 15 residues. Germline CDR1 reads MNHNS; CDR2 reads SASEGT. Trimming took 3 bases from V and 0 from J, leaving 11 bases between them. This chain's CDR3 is CASSDESPMNTEAFF. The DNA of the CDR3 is TGTGCCAGCAGTGACGAGAGCCCAATGAACACTGAAGCTTTCTTT.

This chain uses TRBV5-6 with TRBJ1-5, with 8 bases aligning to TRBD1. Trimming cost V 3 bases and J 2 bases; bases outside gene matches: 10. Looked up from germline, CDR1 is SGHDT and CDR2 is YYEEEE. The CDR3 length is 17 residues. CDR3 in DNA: TGTGCCAGCAGCTGGTGGACAGGGCGAATCGGCAATCAGCCCCAGCATTTT. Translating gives CASSWWTGRIGNQPQHF. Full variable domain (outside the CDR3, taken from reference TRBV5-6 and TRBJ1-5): DAGVTQSPTHLIKTRGQQVTLRCSPKSGHDTVSWYQQALGQGPQFIFQYYEEEERQRGNFPDRFSGHQFPNYSSELNVNALLLGDSALYLCASSWWTGRIGNQPQHFGDGTRLSIL.